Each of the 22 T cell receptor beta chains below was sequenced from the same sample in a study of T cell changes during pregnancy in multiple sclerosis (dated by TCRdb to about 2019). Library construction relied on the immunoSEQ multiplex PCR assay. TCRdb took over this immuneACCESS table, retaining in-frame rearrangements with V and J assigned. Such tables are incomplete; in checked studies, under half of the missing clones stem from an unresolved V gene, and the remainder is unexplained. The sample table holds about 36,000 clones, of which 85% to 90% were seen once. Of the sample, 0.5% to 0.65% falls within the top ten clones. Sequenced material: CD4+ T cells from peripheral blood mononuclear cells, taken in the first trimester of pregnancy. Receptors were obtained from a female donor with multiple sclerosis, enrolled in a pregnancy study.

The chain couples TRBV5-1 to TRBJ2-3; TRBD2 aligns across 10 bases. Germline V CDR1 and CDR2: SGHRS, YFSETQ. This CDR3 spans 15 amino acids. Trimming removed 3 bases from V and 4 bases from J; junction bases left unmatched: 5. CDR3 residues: CASSSLAGDADTQYF. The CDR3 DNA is TGCGCCAGCAGCTCTCTAGCGGGAGACGCAGATACGCAGTATTTT. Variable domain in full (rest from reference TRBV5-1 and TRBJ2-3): KAGVTQTPRYLIKTRGQQVTLSCSPISGHRSVSWYQQTPGQGLQFLFEYFSETQRNKGNFPGRFSGRQFSNSRSEMNVSTLELGDSALYLCASSSLAGDADTQYFGPGTRLTVL.

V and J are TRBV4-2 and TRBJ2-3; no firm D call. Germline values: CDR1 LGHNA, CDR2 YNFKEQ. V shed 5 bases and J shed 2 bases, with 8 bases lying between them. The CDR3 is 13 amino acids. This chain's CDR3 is CASSSGSTDTQYF. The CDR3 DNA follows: TGTGCCAGCAGCTCTGGCTCCACAGATACGCAGTATTTT.

CDR3 bases: TGTGCCAGTAGTAGTGGGGGAGGGAGGGGAGGACGAGAGACCCAGTACTTC. It yields the protein CASSSGGGRGGRETQYF. This chain links TRBV19 with TRBJ2-5; 7 nucleotides align to TRBD2. This CDR3 contains 17 residues. The J segment lost 4 bases and the V segment lost 4 bases, leaving 15 bases of the junction unmatched. From germline, CDR1 is LNHDA and CDR2 SQIVND (reference sequence).

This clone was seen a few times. CDR3 protein: CASSIRDRGLNTEAFF. CDR3 bases: TGTGCCAGTAGTATCCGGGACAGGGGATTGAACACTGAAGCTTTCTTT. V gene TRBV19 combines with J gene TRBJ1-1; 10 bases are shared with TRBD1. Losses at the gene ends were 3 bases for V and 0 bases for J; bases not matched to a gene: 4. The CDR3 runs 16 residues. The germline V gene has CDR1 LNHDA and CDR2 SQIVND (reference sequence).

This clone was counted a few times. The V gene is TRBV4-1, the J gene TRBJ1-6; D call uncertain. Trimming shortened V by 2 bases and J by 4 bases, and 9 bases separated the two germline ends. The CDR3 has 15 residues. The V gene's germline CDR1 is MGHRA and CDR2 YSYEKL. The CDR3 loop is CASSQWPEYNSPLHF. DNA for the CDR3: TGCGCCAGCAGCCAATGGCCGGAGTATAATTCACCCCTCCACTTT.

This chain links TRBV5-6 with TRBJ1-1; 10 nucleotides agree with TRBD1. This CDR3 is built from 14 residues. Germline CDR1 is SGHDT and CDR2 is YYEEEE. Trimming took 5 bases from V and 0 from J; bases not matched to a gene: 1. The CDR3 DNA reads TGTGCCAGCAGTGGACAGGGGGTGAACACTGAAGCTTTCTTT. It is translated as CASSGQGVNTEAFF.

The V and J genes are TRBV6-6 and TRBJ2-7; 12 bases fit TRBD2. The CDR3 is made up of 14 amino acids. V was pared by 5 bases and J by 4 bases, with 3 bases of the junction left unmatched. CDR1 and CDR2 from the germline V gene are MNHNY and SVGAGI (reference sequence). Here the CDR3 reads CASSRLAGEYEQYF. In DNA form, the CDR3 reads TGTGCCAGCAGTCGACTAGCGGGAGAATACGAGCAGTACTTC.

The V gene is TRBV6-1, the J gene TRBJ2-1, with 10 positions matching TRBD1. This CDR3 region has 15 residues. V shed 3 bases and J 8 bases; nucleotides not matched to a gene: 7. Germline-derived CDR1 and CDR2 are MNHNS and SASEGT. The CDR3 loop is CASSELTGGLDEQFF. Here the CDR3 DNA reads TGTGCCAGCAGTGAGCTGACAGGGGGCCTGGATGAGCAGTTCTTC.

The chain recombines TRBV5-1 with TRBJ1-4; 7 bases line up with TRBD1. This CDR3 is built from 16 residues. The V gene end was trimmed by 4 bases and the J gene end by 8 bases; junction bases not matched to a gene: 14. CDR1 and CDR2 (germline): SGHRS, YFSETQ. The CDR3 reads CASSQALRQGEEKLFF. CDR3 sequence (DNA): TGCGCCAGCAGCCAAGCTCTACGACAGGGAGAGGAAAAACTGTTTTTT.

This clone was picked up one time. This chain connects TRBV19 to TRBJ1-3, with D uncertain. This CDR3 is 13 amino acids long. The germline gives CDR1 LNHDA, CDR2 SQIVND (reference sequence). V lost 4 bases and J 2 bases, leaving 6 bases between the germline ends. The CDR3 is CASSTQAGNTIYF. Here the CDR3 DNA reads TGTGCCAGTAGTACCCAGGCTGGAAACACCATATATTTT.

The CDR3 is CASSSRQGTNEKLFF. CDR3 coding DNA: TGTGCCAGCAGCTCCCGACAGGGGACTAATGAAAAACTGTTTTTT. This chain connects TRBV7-9 to TRBJ1-4, with 8 bases fitting TRBD1. After removal of 4 bases from V and 2 bases from J, the junction contained 3 bases not matched to a gene. CDR1 and CDR2 from the germline V gene are SEHNR and FQNEAQ (reference sequence). The CDR3 contains 15 residues.

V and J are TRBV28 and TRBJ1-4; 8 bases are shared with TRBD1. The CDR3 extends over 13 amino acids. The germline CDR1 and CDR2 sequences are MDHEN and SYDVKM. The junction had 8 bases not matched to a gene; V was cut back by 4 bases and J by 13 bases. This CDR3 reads CASSYQGAGGLFF. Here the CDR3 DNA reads TGTGCCAGCAGTTACCAGGGGGCTGGGGGACTGTTTTTT.

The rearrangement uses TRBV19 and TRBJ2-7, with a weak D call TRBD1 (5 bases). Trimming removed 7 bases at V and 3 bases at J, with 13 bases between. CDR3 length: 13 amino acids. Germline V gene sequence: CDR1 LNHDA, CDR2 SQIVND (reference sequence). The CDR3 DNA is TGTGCCAGTACCCAAGGCAGGGACTACGAGCAGTACTTC. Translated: CASTQGRDYEQYF.

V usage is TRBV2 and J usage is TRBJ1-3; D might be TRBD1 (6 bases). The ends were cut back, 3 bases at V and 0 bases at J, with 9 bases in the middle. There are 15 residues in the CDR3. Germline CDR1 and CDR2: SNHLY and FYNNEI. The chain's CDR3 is CASSEAQGSGNTIYF. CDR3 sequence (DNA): TGTGCCAGCAGTGAGGCACAGGGCTCTGGAAACACCATATATTTT. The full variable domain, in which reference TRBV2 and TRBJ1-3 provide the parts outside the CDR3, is EPEVTQTPSHQVTQMGQEVILRCVPISNHLYFYWYRQILGQKVEFLVSFYNNEISEKSEIFDDQFSVERPDGSNFTLKIRSTKLEDSAMYFCASSEAQGSGNTIYFGEGSWLTVV.

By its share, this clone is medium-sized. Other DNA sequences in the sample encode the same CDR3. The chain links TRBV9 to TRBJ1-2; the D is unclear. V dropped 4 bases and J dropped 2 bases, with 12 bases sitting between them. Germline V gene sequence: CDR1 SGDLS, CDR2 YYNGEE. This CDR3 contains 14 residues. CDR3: CASSPSTGNYGYTF. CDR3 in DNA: TGTGCCAGCAGCCCCTCGACGGGGAACTATGGCTACACCTTC.

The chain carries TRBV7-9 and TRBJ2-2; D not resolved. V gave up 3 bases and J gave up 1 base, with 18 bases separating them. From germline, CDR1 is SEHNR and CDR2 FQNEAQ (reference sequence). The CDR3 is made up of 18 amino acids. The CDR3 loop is CASSFAPQALLNTGELFF. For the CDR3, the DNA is TGTGCCAGCAGCTTCGCCCCACAAGCGTTGCTGAACACCGGGGAGCTGTTTTTT.

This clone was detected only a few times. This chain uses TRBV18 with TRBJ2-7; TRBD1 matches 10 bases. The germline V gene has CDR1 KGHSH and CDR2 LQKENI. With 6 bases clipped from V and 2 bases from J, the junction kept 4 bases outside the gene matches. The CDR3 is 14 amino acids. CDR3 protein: CASSRGTGAYEQYF. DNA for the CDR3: TGTGCCAGCTCCCGGGGGACAGGGGCCTACGAGCAGTACTTC.

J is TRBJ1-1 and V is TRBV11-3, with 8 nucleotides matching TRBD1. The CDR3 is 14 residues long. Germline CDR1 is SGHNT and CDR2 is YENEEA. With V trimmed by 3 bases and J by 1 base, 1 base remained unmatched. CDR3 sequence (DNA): TGTGCCAGCAGCTTGGGACAGGAGAACACTGAAGCTTTCTTT. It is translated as CASSLGQENTEAFF.

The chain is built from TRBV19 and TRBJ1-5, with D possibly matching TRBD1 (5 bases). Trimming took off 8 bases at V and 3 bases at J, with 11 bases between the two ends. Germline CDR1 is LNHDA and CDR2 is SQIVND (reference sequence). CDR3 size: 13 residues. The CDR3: CASRGIDNQPQHF. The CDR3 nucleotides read TGTGCCAGTCGGGGGATCGACAATCAGCCCCAGCATTTT. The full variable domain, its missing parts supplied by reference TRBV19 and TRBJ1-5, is DGGITQSPKYLFRKEGQNVTLSCEQNLNHDAMYWYRQDPGQGLRLIYYSQIVNDFQKGDIAEGYSVSREKKESFPLTVTSAQKNPTAFYLCASRGIDNQPQHFGDGTRLSIL.

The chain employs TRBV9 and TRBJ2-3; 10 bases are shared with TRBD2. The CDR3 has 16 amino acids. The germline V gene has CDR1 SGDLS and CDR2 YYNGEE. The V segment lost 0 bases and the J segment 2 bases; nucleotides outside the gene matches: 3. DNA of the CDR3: TGTGCCAGCAGCGTAGCAGCGGGAGGGTCCACAGATACGCAGTATTTT. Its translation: CASSVAAGGSTDTQYF.

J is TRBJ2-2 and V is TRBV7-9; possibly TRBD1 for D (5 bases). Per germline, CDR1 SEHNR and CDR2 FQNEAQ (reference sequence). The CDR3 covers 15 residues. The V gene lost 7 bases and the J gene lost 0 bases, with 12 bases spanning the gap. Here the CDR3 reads CASTPGATNTGELFF. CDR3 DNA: TGTGCCAGCACCCCTGGGGCCACGAACACCGGGGAGCTGTTTTTT.

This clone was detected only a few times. CDR3 DNA sequence: TGTGCCTGGAGTGTCAGGTCCCCTGGAAACACCATATATTTT. Protein product: CAWSVRSPGNTIYF. This chain links TRBV30 with TRBJ1-3; D not certain. Trimming took 0 bases from V and 2 from J, leaving 8 bases between them. Germline assignment: CDR1 GTSNPN and CDR2 SVGIG (reference sequence). The length of the CDR3 is 14 residues. The entire variable domain, with the rest obtained from reference TRBV30 and TRBJ1-3, is as follows: SQTIHQWPATLVQPVGSPLSLECTVEGTSNPNLYWYRQAAGRGLQLLFYSVGIGQISSEVPQNLSASRPQDRQFILSSKKLLLSDSGFYLCAWSVRSPGNTIYFGEGSWLTVV.